A single sample is the source of the 20 T cell receptor beta chains below, sequenced in a study of Ad26.COV2.S vaccination and SARS-CoV-2 variants. Regarding treatment: some 20 received Ad26.COV2.S at low or high dose, single or two shots; 5 received placebo; per-sample allocation not given. It was on day 63 after the first vaccine or placebo injection that samples were taken. Clones were sequenced by immunoSEQ multiplex PCR, and TCRdb holds only the in-frame ones, with some missing. This table has approximately 400,000 clones, roughly 85% appearing once. Sequencing was performed on peripheral blood, taken in a trial of Ad26.COV2.S vaccine versus placebo. These receptors all stem from a person aged 18-65 years who received the Ad26.COV2.S COVID-19 vaccine or a placebo.

This rearrangement joins TRBV5-1 to TRBJ1-6; the D is unclear. Germline CDR1 reads SGHRS; CDR2 reads YFSETQ. The V end was cut by 0 bases, the J end by 8 bases, with 6 bases between. The CDR3 runs 13 residues. CDR3 region: CASSLAFDSPLHF. CDR3 nucleotides: TGCGCCAGCAGCTTGGCCTTTGATTCACCCCTCCACTTT.

This clone was detected only once. This chain connects TRBV2 to TRBJ1-3; D ambiguous. Trimming left V 1 base short and J 2 bases short, with 9 bases between. Germline lookup yields CDR1 SNHLY and CDR2 FYNNEI. The CDR3 is made up of 15 amino acids. The CDR3 nucleotides read TGTGCCAGCAGTGAAGTAGGCCCCACTGGAAACACCATATATTTT. It specifies CASSEVGPTGNTIYF.

As for this clone: Germline and junction disagree at one end, which may indicate a read error. The rearrangement uses TRBV15 and TRBJ2-5; tentative D call: TRBD2 (6 bases). The germline V gene has CDR1 LNHNV and CDR2 YYDKDF (reference sequence). The CDR3 loop spans 16 amino acids. CDR3 region: CATRRVEGWDRETQYF. Written as DNA, the CDR3 is TGTGCCACCAGAAGAGTGGAGGGGTGGGATCGGGAGACCCAGTACTTC.

The rearrangement uses TRBV6-5 and TRBJ2-1; 11 bases are a match to TRBD2. After removal of 11 bases from V and 4 bases from J, the junction contained 4 bases not matched to a gene. Germline lookup yields CDR1 MNHEY and CDR2 SVGAGI. The CDR3 covers 13 residues. CDR3 region: CASGTSGYNEQFF. The CDR3, as DNA: TGTGCCTCCGGGACTAGCGGTTACAATGAGCAGTTCTTC.

V usage is TRBV18 and J usage is TRBJ1-6; 7 nucleotides align to TRBD1. CDR3 length: 15 amino acids. The V segment lost 5 bases and the J segment 10 bases; nucleotides outside the gene matches: 11. Germline V gene lookup returns CDR1 KGHSH and CDR2 LQKENI. CDR3 nucleotide sequence: TGTGCCAGCTCAGCAACCGGGACAGCGGGATCACCCCTCCACTTT. Translation: CASSATGTAGSPLHF.

The chain recombines TRBV9 with TRBJ1-3; possible D gene TRBD1, 5 bases. Germline assignment: CDR1 SGDLS and CDR2 YYNGEE. This CDR3 region has 14 residues. Trimming stripped 3 bases from V and 0 bases from J, with 7 bases between. The CDR3, as DNA: TGTGCCAGCAGCGCGGGACTCTCTGGAAACACCATATATTTT. This encodes CASSAGLSGNTIYF. The complete variable domain, with remaining parts taken from reference TRBV9 and TRBJ1-3, reads DSGVTQTPKHLITATGQRVTLRCSPRSGDLSVYWYQQSLDQGLQFLIQYYNGEERAKGNILERFSAQQFPDLHSELNLSSLELGDSALYFCASSAGLSGNTIYFGEGSWLTVV.

A note on this clone: The same CDR3 arises from other DNA sequences in this sample as well. The chain uses TRBV5-4 and TRBJ2-7, with D possibly TRBD1 on 5 matching bases. CDR3 length equals 13 residues. V dropped 2 bases and J dropped 3 bases, with 9 bases sitting between them. CDR1 is SGHNT and CDR2 is YYREEE in the germline V gene (reference sequence). CDR3 sequence (DNA): TGTGCCAGCAGCTTAAGGGGATACTACGAGCAGTACTTC. Its protein is CASSLRGYYEQYF.

The chain uses TRBV5-5 and TRBJ1-5; 8 nucleotides line up with TRBD1. V shed 0 bases, J shed 7 bases, and the junction held 6 bases outside the gene matches. Germline V gene sequence: CDR1 SGHKS, CDR2 YYEKEE (reference sequence). CDR3 size: 15 residues. The CDR3 DNA reads TGTGCCAGCAGCTTGGCAACAGGGGGGCGGCAGCCCCAGCATTTT. It specifies CASSLATGGRQPQHF.

The CDR3 sequence: CATAGGGSDQPQHF. The CDR3 DNA follows: TGTGCCACCGCCGGGGGGGGGTCGGATCAGCCCCAGCATTTT. This chain joins TRBV2 and TRBJ1-5; a weak D match, TRBD1 (5 bases). Germline CDR1 SNHLY, CDR2 FYNNEI. V was shortened by 10 bases and J by 5 bases, with 18 bases between the two germline ends. The CDR3 length is 14 residues.

This clone was found a few times. This chain uses TRBV5-1 with TRBJ1-2; D uncertain. V dropped 6 bases and J dropped 2 bases, with 14 bases sitting between them. The CDR3 covers 14 residues. CDR1 is SGHRS, CDR2 YFSETQ, per germline. This CDR3 is CASTPEGLNYGYTF. CDR3 nucleotide sequence: TGCGCCAGCACCCCCGAGGGCTTGAACTATGGCTACACCTTC.

The chain carries TRBV7-2 and TRBJ1-6; D is perhaps TRBD1 (5 bases). Between the trimmed V and J ends, which lost 3 bases and 6 bases, there was a span of 12 bases. Germline assignment: CDR1 SGHTA and CDR2 FQGNSA. This CDR3 contains 15 residues. CDR3 DNA: TGTGCCAGCAGCTTTTTTGACAGTTCTAATTCACCCCTCCACTTT. Amino acids: CASSFFDSSNSPLHF.

This clone appeared a single time. The DNA of the CDR3 is TGTGCCAGCAGTTACTCGAGGGACCAAAACATTCAGTACTTC. This gives the protein CASSYSRDQNIQYF. This chain joins TRBV6-5 and TRBJ2-4, with D perhaps assigned TRBD1 or TRBD2 (5 bases each). The length of the CDR3 is 14 residues. Germline values: CDR1 MNHEY, CDR2 SVGAGI. Deletions cut 0 bases from V and 5 bases from J, with 8 bases between.

The gene calls are TRBV5-1 and TRBJ2-7; 10 nucleotides agree with TRBD2. CDR3 length equals 14 residues. Germline lookup yields CDR1 SGHRS and CDR2 YFSETQ. Unmatched junction bases numbered 1, after V lost 1 base and J lost 3 bases. In DNA form, the CDR3 reads TGCGCCAGCAGCTTGTCTAGCGGGGGCTACGAGCAGTACTTC. It translates to CASSLSSGGYEQYF.

The chain links TRBV5-5 to TRBJ2-1; the D is unclear. The V gene's germline CDR1 is SGHKS and CDR2 YYEKEE (reference sequence). This CDR3 contains 14 residues. Trimming stripped 2 bases from V and 6 bases from J, with 12 bases between. DNA of the CDR3: TGTGCCAGCAGCTTACAATCGGCGAGCAATGAGCAGTTCTTC. Encoded protein: CASSLQSASNEQFF.

The chain has TRBV13 and TRBJ2-3; 12 nucleotides align to TRBD2. The germline V gene encodes CDR1 PRHDT and CDR2 FYEKMQ (reference sequence). V lost 5 bases to trimming and J lost 0 bases; unmatched junction nucleotides: 6. The CDR3 totals 17 residues. The CDR3 sequence: CASSPWGLAGSTDTQYF. As DNA, the CDR3 is TGTGCCAGCAGCCCATGGGGACTAGCGGGTAGCACAGATACGCAGTATTTT.

V usage is TRBV28 and J usage is TRBJ1-6; TRBD1 agrees at 8 bases. This CDR3 is 15 amino acids long. Germline V gene data show CDR1 as MDHEN and CDR2 as SYDVKM. The ends lost 2 bases at V and 6 bases at J; junction bases unmatched: 3. Here the CDR3 reads CASSLGDRGNSPLHF. The CDR3 DNA reads TGTGCCAGCAGTTTAGGAGACAGGGGTAATTCACCCCTCCACTTT.

This chain uses TRBV21-1 with TRBJ1-5; TRBD1, the table's D call, lacks a check against the DNA. TRBV21-1 is labeled a pseudogene. The CDR3 length is 14 residues. CDR3 nucleotide sequence: TGTGCCAGCAGCGCGACAGGGATCAATCAGCCCCAGCATTTT. It is translated as CASSATGINQPQHF.

The chain couples TRBV5-1 to TRBJ1-1; 7 nucleotides match TRBD1. In germline, CDR1 is SGHRS, CDR2 YFSETQ. The CDR3 has 13 residues. V lost 4 bases and J lost 7; bases outside the gene matches: 7. CDR3 residues: CASSRTTGSEAFF. The DNA of the CDR3 is TGCGCCAGCAGCCGCACGACAGGGAGTGAAGCTTTCTTT.

This clone was seen more than once but under ten times. CDR3 in amino acids: CASPSPLAGVREQYF. CDR3 nucleotides: TGTGCCAGCCCGAGCCCGCTAGCGGGAGTGAGGGAGCAGTACTTC. The chain combines TRBV21-1 with TRBJ2-7; the tabulated D call, TRBD2, remains unverified against the DNA. TRBV21-1 counts as a pseudogene. This CDR3 has 15 residues.

V and J are TRBV29-1 and TRBJ2-1, with a possible D match to TRBD2 (5 bases). In germline, CDR1 is SQVTM, CDR2 ANQGSEA. The CDR3 totals 12 residues. V was cut by 5 bases and J by 7 bases, with 12 bases left in between. The CDR3 region is CSVSPSRNEQFF. The CDR3 nucleotides read TGCAGCGTTTCCCCTAGCAGGAATGAGCAGTTCTTC.